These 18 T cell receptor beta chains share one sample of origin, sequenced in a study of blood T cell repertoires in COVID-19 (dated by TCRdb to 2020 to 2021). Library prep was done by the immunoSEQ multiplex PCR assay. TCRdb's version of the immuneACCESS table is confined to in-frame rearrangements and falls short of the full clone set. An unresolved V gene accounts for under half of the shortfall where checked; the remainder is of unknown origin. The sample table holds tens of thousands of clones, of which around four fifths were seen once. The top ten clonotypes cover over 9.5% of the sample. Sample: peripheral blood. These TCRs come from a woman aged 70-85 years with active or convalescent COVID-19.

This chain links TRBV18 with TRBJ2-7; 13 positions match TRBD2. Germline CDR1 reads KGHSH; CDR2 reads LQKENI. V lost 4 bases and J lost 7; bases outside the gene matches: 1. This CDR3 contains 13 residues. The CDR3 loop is CASSLTSGGEQYF. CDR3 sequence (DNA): TGTGCCAGCTCACTGACTAGCGGGGGGGAGCAGTACTTC.

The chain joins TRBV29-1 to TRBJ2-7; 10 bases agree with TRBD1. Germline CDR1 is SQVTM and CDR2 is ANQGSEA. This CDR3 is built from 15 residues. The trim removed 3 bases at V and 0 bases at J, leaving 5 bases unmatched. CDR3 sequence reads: CSVEETGGASYEQYF. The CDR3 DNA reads TGCAGCGTTGAGGAGACAGGGGGCGCCTCCTACGAGCAGTACTTC.

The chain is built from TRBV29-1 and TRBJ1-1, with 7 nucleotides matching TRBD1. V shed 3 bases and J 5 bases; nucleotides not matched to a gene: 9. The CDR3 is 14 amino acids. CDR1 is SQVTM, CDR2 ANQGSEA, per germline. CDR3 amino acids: CSVDVTGQGTEAFF. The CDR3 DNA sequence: TGCAGCGTTGATGTGACAGGGCAGGGAACTGAAGCTTTCTTT.

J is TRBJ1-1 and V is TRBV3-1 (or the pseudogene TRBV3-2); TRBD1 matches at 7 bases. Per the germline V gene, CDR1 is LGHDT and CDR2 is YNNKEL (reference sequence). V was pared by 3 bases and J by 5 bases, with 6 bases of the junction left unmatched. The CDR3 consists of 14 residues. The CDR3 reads CASSQVSRGTEAFF. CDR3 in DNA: TGTGCCAGCAGCCAGGTCTCCAGGGGGACTGAAGCTTTCTTT.

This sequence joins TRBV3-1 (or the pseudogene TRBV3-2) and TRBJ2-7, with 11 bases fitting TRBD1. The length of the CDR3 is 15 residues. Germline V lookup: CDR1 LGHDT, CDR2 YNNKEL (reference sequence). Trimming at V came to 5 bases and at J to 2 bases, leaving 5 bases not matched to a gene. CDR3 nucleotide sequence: TGTGCCAGCAGCTCCCGGGACAGGGGGACCTACGAGCAGTACTTC. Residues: CASSSRDRGTYEQYF.

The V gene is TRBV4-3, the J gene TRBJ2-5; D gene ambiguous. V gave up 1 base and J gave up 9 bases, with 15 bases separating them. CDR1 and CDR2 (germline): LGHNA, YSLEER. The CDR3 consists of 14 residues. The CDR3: CASSQGVGELAQYF. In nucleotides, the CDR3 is TGCGCCAGCAGCCAAGGTGTAGGAGAGTTAGCCCAGTACTTC.

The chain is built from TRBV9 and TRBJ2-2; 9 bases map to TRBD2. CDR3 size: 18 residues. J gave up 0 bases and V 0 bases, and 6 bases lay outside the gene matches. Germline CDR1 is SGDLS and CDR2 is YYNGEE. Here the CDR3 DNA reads TGTGCCAGCAGCGTAGTGGGTAGCGGGGGAGCGAACACCGGGGAGCTGTTTTTT. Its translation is CASSVVGSGGANTGELFF.

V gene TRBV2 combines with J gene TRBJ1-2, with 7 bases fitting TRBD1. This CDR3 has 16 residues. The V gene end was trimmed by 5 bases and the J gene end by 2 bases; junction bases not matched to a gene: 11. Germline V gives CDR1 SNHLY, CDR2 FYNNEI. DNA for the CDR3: TGTGCCAGCAGTCCGGGGGCGGCAGGGGGGAACTATGGCTACACCTTC. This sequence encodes CASSPGAAGGNYGYTF.

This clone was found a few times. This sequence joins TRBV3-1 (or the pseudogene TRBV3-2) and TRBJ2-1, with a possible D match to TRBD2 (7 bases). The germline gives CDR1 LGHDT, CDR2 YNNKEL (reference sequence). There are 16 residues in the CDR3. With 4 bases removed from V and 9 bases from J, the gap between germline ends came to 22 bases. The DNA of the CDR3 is TGTGCCAGCAGCCCTCGTTTGAGCGAGGGGGAGGGTGAGCAGTTCTTC. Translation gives CASSPRLSEGEGEQFF.

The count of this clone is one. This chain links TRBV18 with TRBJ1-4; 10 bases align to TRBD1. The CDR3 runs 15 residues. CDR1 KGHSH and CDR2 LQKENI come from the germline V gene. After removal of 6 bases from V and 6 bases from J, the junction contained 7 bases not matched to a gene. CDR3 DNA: TGTGCCAGCTCCCGGGACAGGGGAGCAGATGAAAAACTGTTTTTT. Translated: CASSRDRGADEKLFF. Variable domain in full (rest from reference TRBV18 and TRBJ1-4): NAGVMQNPRHLVRRRGQEARLRCSPMKGHSHVYWYRQLPEEGLKFMVYLQKENIIDESGMPKERFSAEFPKEGPSILRIQQVVRGDSAAYFCASSRDRGADEKLFFGSGTQLSVL.

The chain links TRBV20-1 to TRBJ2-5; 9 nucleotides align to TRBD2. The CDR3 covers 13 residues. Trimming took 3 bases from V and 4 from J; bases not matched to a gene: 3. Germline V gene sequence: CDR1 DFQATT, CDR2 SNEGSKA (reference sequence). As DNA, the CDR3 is TGCAGTGCTAGTAGCGGGGGACTAGAGACCCAGTACTTC. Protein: CSASSGGLETQYF.

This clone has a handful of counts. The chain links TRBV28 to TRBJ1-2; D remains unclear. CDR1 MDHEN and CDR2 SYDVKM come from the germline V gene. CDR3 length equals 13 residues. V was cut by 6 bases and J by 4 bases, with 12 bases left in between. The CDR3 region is CASSNDLAYGYTF. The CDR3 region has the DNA TGTGCCAGCAGCAACGACTTGGCCTATGGCTACACCTTC.

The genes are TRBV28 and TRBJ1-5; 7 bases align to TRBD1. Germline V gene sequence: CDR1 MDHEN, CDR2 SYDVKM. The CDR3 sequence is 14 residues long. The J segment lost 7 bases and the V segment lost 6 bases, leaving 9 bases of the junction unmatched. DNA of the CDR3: TGTGCCAGCAGGGTGGACAGGCCGGGGCAGCCCCAGCATTTT. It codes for CASRVDRPGQPQHF.

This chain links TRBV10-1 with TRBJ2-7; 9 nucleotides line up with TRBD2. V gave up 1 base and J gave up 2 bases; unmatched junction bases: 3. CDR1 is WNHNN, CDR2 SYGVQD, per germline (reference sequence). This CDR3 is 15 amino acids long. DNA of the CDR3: TGCGCCAGCAGTGAGTTGGCTAGCGGGGCCTACGAGCAGTACTTC. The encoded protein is CASSELASGAYEQYF.

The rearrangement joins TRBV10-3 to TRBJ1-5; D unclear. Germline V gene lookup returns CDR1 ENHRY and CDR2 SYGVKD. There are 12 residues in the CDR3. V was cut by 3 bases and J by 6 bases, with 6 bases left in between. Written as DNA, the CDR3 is TGTGCCATCAGTGACGGGAGTCAGCCCCAGCATTTT. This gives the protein CAISDGSQPQHF.

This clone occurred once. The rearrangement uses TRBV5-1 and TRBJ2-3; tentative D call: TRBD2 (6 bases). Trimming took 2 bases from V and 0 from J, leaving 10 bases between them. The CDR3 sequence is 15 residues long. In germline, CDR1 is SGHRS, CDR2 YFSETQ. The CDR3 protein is CASSFAAGSTDTQYF. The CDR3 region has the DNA TGCGCCAGCAGCTTTGCGGCGGGGAGCACAGATACGCAGTATTTT.

The CDR3 here is CASSDQPGGYEQYF. CDR3 sequence (DNA): TGTGCCAGCAGTGACCAACCCGGGGGCTACGAGCAGTACTTC. The chain has TRBV6-1 and TRBJ2-7; a possible D gene is TRBD2 (6 bases). CDR3 length: 14 amino acids. The V end was cut by 3 bases, the J end by 3 bases, with 12 bases between. CDR1 and CDR2 from the germline V gene are MNHNS and SASEGT.

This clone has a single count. The DNA of the CDR3 is TGTGCCAGCAGTCGGACAGGGTTGAACTATGGCTACACCTTC. Residues: CASSRTGLNYGYTF. The chain couples TRBV16 to TRBJ1-2; 8 nucleotides match TRBD1. The junction had 5 bases not matched to a gene; V was cut back by 6 bases and J by 2 bases. Germline V gives CDR1 KGHSY, CDR2 FQNENV. The CDR3 has 14 residues.